A selection of T cell receptor beta chains follows, all from one sample in a study of T cell responses to AZD1222 COVID-19 vaccine. Produced via immunoSEQ multiplex PCR; TCRdb's table is partial and in-frame only. Seen here are about 130,000 clones, approximately 93% observed once, and the top ten hold 2.5% to 4%. This sample comprised peripheral blood, obtained on day 0 of AZD1222 vaccination. These TCRs come from an adult in good health. Both conserved end residues are part of each CDR3. A D gene is named only where the DNA matches it firmly. Some rows have no size entry. The others give once, few or many, or a class for an expanded clone.

>14|TRBV30|TRBD1|.|TRBJ1-4
TGTGCCTGGGATCAGGGGGCGTCTAATGAAAAACTGTTTTTT
CAWDQGASNEKLFF
>14|TRBV19|TRBD2|.|TRBJ2-7
TGTGCCAGTACCCCTAGCGGGAGGCTCCACGAGCAGTACTTC
CASTPSGRLHEQYF
>17|TRBV3-1/TRBV3-2|TRBD1|.|TRBJ1-2
TGTGCCAGCAGCCAAGATTGGGGACAGGGGAATATTTATGGCTACACCTTC
CASSQDWGQGNIYGYTF
>15|TRBV7-6|TRBD1|.|TRBJ1-5
TGTGCCAGCAGCCGGACAGGGGGCAGATATCAGCCCCAGCATTTT
CASSRTGGRYQPQHF
>13|TRBV12-3/TRBV12-4|.|.|TRBJ2-5
TGTGCCAGCAGTTTAGCTGGGGTTGAGACCCAGTACTTC
CASSLAGVETQYF
>17|TRBV28|TRBD2|.|TRBJ2-3
TGTGCCAGCAGTTCCCTACGTGAACTAGCGGGCACAGATACGCAGTATTTT
CASSSLRELAGTDTQYF
>13|TRBV10-3|TRBD1|.|TRBJ1-1
TGTGCCATCAGTCGGGACAGGGGGTATGAAGCTTTCTTT
CAISRDRGYEAFF
>17|TRBV7-2|.|.|TRBJ1-1
TGTGCCAGCAGCTTAAGGCAAACTGGGTCTTGGGGGACTGAAGCTTTCTTT
CASSLRQTGSWGTEAFF
>15|TRBV5-8|TRBD1|.|TRBJ2-1
TGTGCCAGCAGCCAGGGACAGGGGTTTGACAATGAGCAGTTCTTC
CASSQGQGFDNEQFF
>13|TRBV4-1|.|.|TRBJ1-4
TGCGCCAGCAGCCAGCCCTGGAATGAAAAACTGTTTTTT
CASSQPWNEKLFF
>15|TRBV11-2|TRBD1|.|TRBJ1-4
TGTGCCAGCAGCTCTGCAGGGGGCTCAAATGAAAAACTGTTTTTT
CASSSAGGSNEKLFF
>14|TRBV4-2|.|.|TRBJ1-1
TGTGCCAGCAGCCAAGATTTAAGGTCGAAAGAAGCTTTCTTT
CASSQDLRSKEAFF
>15|TRBV27|.|.|TRBJ2-7
TGTGCCAGCAGCCCCGAGGGGGTCAACTACTACGAGCAGTACTTC
CASSPEGVNYYEQYF
>14|TRBV10-3|TRBD2|.|TRBJ2-1
TGTGCCGGCAGAAGCGGGAGGGCAGACAATGAGCAGTTCTTC
CAGRSGRADNEQFF
>16|TRBV7-8|.|.|TRBJ2-7
TGTGCCAGCAGCTCCGAAGCGGCCCTGGGCTCCTACGAGCAGTACTTC
CASSSEAALGSYEQYF
>15|TRBV19|TRBD2|.|TRBJ2-2
TGTGCCAGTAGTTCGATGGCTAGCGGGTCCGGGGAGCTGTTTTTT
CASSSMASGSGELFF
>15|TRBV7-9|TRBD2|.|TRBJ2-5
TGTGCCAGCAGCTTCTCTACTAGCGGGCAAGAGACCCAGTACTTC
CASSFSTSGQETQYF
>13|TRBV5-1|TRBD1|.|TRBJ2-5
TGCGCCAGCAGCTTCAAGGGGGCAGAGACCCAGTACTTC
CASSFKGAETQYF
>14|TRBV19|.|.|TRBJ1-2
TGTGCCAGTAGTATAGCGGACAACCGCTATGGCTACACCTTC
CASSIADNRYGYTF
>15|TRBV9|TRBD1|.|TRBJ1-2
TGTGCCAGTACCCGGGACAGGATTGCTAACTATGGCTACACCTTC
CASTRDRIANYGYTF
>14|TRBV13|.|.|TRBJ1-1
TGTGCCAGCAGCCCCTGGGACTCTTACACTGAAGCTTTCTTT
CASSPWDSYTEAFF
>14|TRBV7-2|.|.|TRBJ1-3
TGTGCCAGCAGCCATATGACAGAAGGAAACACCATATATTTT
CASSHMTEGNTIYF
>14|TRBV19|TRBD1|.|TRBJ1-1
TGTGCCAGTAGTATAGACAGGGGGGACACTGAAGCTTTCTTT
CASSIDRGDTEAFF
>16|TRBV6-5|.|.|TRBJ1-3
TGTGCCAGCAGTTACGAAGGGTTCCGCTCTGGAAACACCATATATTTT
CASSYEGFRSGNTIYF
>16|TRBV28|.|.|TRBJ2-2
TGTGCCAGCAGTTTATGGCCGGGTTCGGATACCGGGGAGCTGTTTTTT
CASSLWPGSDTGELFF
>17|TRBV4-2|TRBD2|.|TRBJ2-1
TGTGCCAGCAGCCAAGATCGGGGGGGAGGGCCCTACAATGAGCAGTTCTTC
CASSQDRGGGPYNEQFF
>15|TRBV28|TRBD1|.|TRBJ1-2
TGTGCCGCAACCGCCGGGACAGGAGCCAACTATGGCTACACCTTC
CAATAGTGANYGYTF
>15|TRBV18|.|.|TRBJ2-3
TGTGCCAGCTCACCCGCCGGGACCCACACAGATACGCAGTATTTT
CASSPAGTHTDTQYF
>15|TRBV24-1|.|.|TRBJ1-2
TGTGCCACCAGTGATTCCATTGGACAGAACTATGGCTACACCTTC
CATSDSIGQNYGYTF
>13|TRBV7-2|TRBD1|.|TRBJ1-2
TGTGCCAGCAGCCCGACAGGGGACTATGGCTACACCTTC
CASSPTGDYGYTF
>14|TRBV9|.|.|TRBJ2-1
TGTGCCAGCAGCGTAGTTGGCGGGAAGCATGAGCAGTTCTTC
CASSVVGGKHEQFF
>15|TRBV4-2|.|few|TRBJ2-1
TGTGCCAGCAGCCCAGCCGACAGGCAAGTCAATGAGCAGTTCTTC
CASSPADRQVNEQFF
>14|TRBV29-1|TRBD2|.|TRBJ2-1
TGCAGCGTTGAGGGCGGGAGGCTTTACAATGAGCAGTTCTTC
CSVEGGRLYNEQFF
>13|TRBV25-1|TRBD1|.|TRBJ1-1
TGTGCCAGCAGTCTAACAGGGGAAACTGAAGCTTTCTTT
CASSLTGETEAFF
>12|TRBV11-3|.|.|TRBJ2-2
TGTGCCAGCACGGGATACACCGGGGAGCTGTTTTTT
CASTGYTGELFF
>13|TRBV11-3|.|.|TRBJ1-1
TGTGCCAGCAGCCGGGGCGTTCGGGCTGAAGCTTTCTTT
CASSRGVRAEAFF
>15|TRBV24-1|.|.|TRBJ2-3
TGTGCCACCAGTGATACCCGCCGGGGGCAGGATACGCAGTATTTT
CATSDTRRGQDTQYF
>15|TRBV5-5|.|.|TRBJ2-3
TGTGCCAGCAGCTTTGAGGGGATAAGCACAGATACGCAGTATTTT
CASSFEGISTDTQYF
>15|TRBV27|.|.|TRBJ1-1
TGTGCCAGCAGTTGGTTACAGGGCCGGGGCACTGAAGCTTTCTTT
CASSWLQGRGTEAFF
>14|TRBV10-1|.|.|TRBJ2-1
TGCGCCAGCAGGATAGCGTCAGAGAGCCATGAGCAGTTCTTC
CASRIASESHEQFF
>16|TRBV24-1|.|.|TRBJ2-1
TGTGCCACCAGTGACCGGGCAGCTAGCTCTAACAATGAGCAGTTCTTC
CATSDRAASSNNEQFF
>18|TRBV5-6|TRBD2|.|TRBJ2-1
TGTGCCAGCAGCTTAGGACTAGCGGGAGGGCCCAACTACAATGAGCAGTTCTTC
CASSLGLAGGPNYNEQFF
>13|TRBV6-6|.|.|TRBJ2-1
TGTGCCAGCAGGGGAGGGGGGAAGGATGAGCAGTTCTTC
CASRGGGKDEQFF
>16|TRBV7-9|TRBD1|.|TRBJ1-2
TGTGCCAGCAGCCCGGGACAGTCGGTTCGGAGCTATGGCTACACCTTC
CASSPGQSVRSYGYTF
>14|TRBV28|.|once|TRBJ1-5
TGTGCCAGCAGTTTCAATCCCTTAGATCAGCCCCAGCATTTT
CASSFNPLDQPQHF
>13|TRBV28|.|.|TRBJ1-1
TGTGCCAGCAGTTTCGGACAGAACACTGAAGCTTTCTTT
CASSFGQNTEAFF
>15|TRBV3-1/TRBV3-2|.|.|TRBJ1-6
TGTGCCAGCAGCCAAGACAACGGATATAATTCACCCCTCCACTTT
CASSQDNGYNSPLHF
>14|TRBV6-5|.|once|TRBJ1-2
TGTGCCAGCAGTTACGCGAGGACTAACTATGGCTACACCTTC
CASSYARTNYGYTF
>12|TRBV2|.|.|TRBJ2-3
TGTGCCAGCAGCATGAACACAGATACGCAGTATTTT
CASSMNTDTQYF